This is a list of T cell receptor beta chains from one sample in a study of OX40 agonist ivuxolimab in advanced cancers. TCRdb keeps only in-frame clones here, not all; method: immunoSEQ multiplex PCR. The sample includes 50,000 to 75,000 clones, roughly nine tenths of them seen just once. The sequencing here drew on CD4+ or CD8+ T cells sorted from blood, taken in a trial of the OX40 agonist ivuxolimab. The source is an adult with an advanced solid tumor such as melanoma, head and neck, liver or kidney cancer. Each CDR3 is given with its conserved first and last residue. A D gene is named only where the DNA matches it firmly. Some rows mark clone size as missing; the rest say once, few, many or name a class of expanded clone.

>TRBJ1-2|TRBV7-9|-|-
CASSLGLNYGYTF
TGTGCCAGCAGCCTAGGGTTAAACTATGGCTACACCTTC
>TRBJ2-1|TRBV5-6|TRBD2|once
CASSLIVKWEGLYNEQFF
TGTGCCAGCAGCTTAATCGTCAAATGGGAGGGCCTATACAATGAGCAGTTCTTC
>TRBJ2-7|TRBV19|TRBD1|once
CASSTTGFDEQYF
TGTGCCAGTAGTACGACAGGGTTCGACGAGCAGTACTTC
>TRBJ1-5|TRBV27|-|-
CASTTGDQPQHF
TGTGCCAGCACTACGGGTGATCAGCCCCAGCATTTT
>TRBJ2-7|TRBV19|-|many
CASSPGPSPYEQYF
TGTGCCAGTAGTCCGGGGCCCAGCCCCTACGAGCAGTACTTC
>TRBJ1-1|TRBV4-2|-|-
CASSRESSQGTEAFF
TGTGCCAGCAGCCGAGAATCGAGTCAGGGCACTGAAGCTTTCTTT
>TRBJ2-2|TRBV4-2|-|once
CASTISPGELFF
TGTGCCTCCACTATCTCGCCGGGGGAGCTGTTTTTT
>TRBJ2-7|TRBV7-9|-|-
CASSLVVSQTTYEQYF
TGTGCCAGCAGCTTAGTCGTCTCGCAAACAACCTACGAGCAGTACTTC
>TRBJ2-1|TRBV19|-|-
CASSIGLNNEQFF
TGTGCCAGTAGTATCGGGCTAAACAATGAGCAGTTCTTC
>TRBJ1-3|TRBV7-9|-|-
CASRYREGSGNTIYF
TGTGCCAGCAGGTACAGGGAAGGATCTGGAAACACCATATATTTT
>TRBJ1-1|TRBV21-1|-|-
CASSTRRTGEDTEAFF
TGTGCCAGCAGCACACGTCGGACAGGGGAGGACACTGAAGCTTTCTTT
>TRBJ2-7|TRBV2|-|-
CASSDQRYEQYF
TGTGCCAGCAGCGATCAGAGATACGAGCAGTACTTC
>TRBJ2-7|TRBV13|-|-
CASSRRNPNEQYF
TGTGCCAGCAGCCGTCGGAACCCGAACGAGCAGTACTTC
>TRBJ2-1|TRBV6-5|-|-
CASSYGTSSYNEQFF
TGTGCCAGCAGTTACGGGACCAGCTCCTACAATGAGCAGTTCTTC
>TRBJ1-2|TRBV5-4|-|-
CASSRTDSYYGYTF
TGTGCCAGCAGCCGGACGGACAGCTACTATGGCTACACCTTC
>TRBJ1-6|TRBV21-1|-|-
CASSYRDRGYPYNSPLHF
TGTGCCAGCAGCTACCGGGACAGGGGCTATCCTTATAATTCACCCCTCCACTTT
>TRBJ2-3|TRBV19|TRBD1|once
CASRRRTGKKDGTDTQYF
TGTGCCAGTAGAAGAAGGACAGGGAAGAAAGATGGGACAGATACGCAGTATTTT
>TRBJ2-3|TRBV27|-|-
CASRLRARSSTDTQYF
TGTGCCAGCAGGCTACGGGCGCGGTCGAGCACAGATACGCAGTATTTT
>TRBJ2-1|TRBV2|-|-
CASSEESPRSYNGQFF
TGTGCCAGCAGTGAAGAAAGCCCAAGGTCCTACAATGGGCAGTTCTTC
>TRBJ1-1|TRBV28|TRBD1|-
CASSSWTGGDTEAFF
TGTGCCAGCAGTTCCTGGACAGGGGGTGACACTGAAGCTTTCTTT
>TRBJ1-1|TRBV30|TRBD1|-
CAWAGQLNTEAFF
TGTGCCTGGGCGGGACAGCTAAACACTGAAGCTTTCTTT
>TRBJ2-5|TRBV5-6|-|-
CASSFGGSHGWGQETQYF
TGTGCCAGCAGCTTCGGAGGTTCGCATGGATGGGGACAAGAGACCCAGTACTTC
>TRBJ1-6|TRBV27|-|once
CASGLYNSPLHF
TGTGCCAGCGGACTCTACAATTCACCCCTCCACTTT
>TRBJ2-7|TRBV27|-|-
CASSPTEQLTSGQYF
TGTGCCAGCAGTCCCACAGAGCAACTTACGAGCGGGCAGTACTTC
>TRBJ2-7|TRBV4-1|-|-
CASSQEGEQAISSF
TGCGCCAGCAGCCAAGAGGGAGAACAGGCGATTTCCAGCTTC
>TRBJ1-1|TRBV27|-|-
CASIQGIEAFF
TGTGCCAGCATTCAAGGTATCGAAGCTTTCTTT
>TRBJ1-1|TRBV11-1|-|-
CASSLEPGETEAFF
TGTGCCAGCAGCTTAGAGCCAGGGGAAACTGAAGCTTTCTTT
>TRBJ1-6|TRBV27|TRBD1|-
CASSLTTGGLANSPLHF
TGTGCCAGCAGTTTAACTACAGGGGGCCTCGCTAATTCACCCCTCCACTTT
>TRBJ2-7|TRBV7-9|-|-
CASSRDSSYEQYF
TGTGCCAGCAGCCGGGACTCCAGCTACGAGCAGTACTTC
>TRBJ1-5|TRBV6-5|-|-
CASGKASNQPQHF
TGTGCCAGCGGGAAGGCCAGCAATCAGCCCCAGCATTTT
>TRBJ1-1|TRBV27|-|-
CASSSLGFGTEAFF
TGTGCCAGCAGTTCTCTAGGATTCGGCACTGAAGCTTTCTTT
>TRBJ1-2|TRBV9|-|-
CASSARDFTF
TGTGCCAGCAGCGCAAGGGATTTTACCTTC
>TRBJ2-7|TRBV10-3|TRBD1|-
CAISEAGTEYEQYF
TGTGCCATCAGTGAGGCAGGGACAGAGTACGAGCAGTACTTC
>TRBJ1-2|TRBV27|TRBD1|-
CASSLSPGGGELSYGYTF
TGTGCCAGCAGTTTATCCCCAGGGGGTGGGGAACTGTCCTATGGCTACACCTTC
>TRBJ2-1|TRBV18|-|-
CASSSDLYNEQFF
TGTGCCAGCTCATCCGACTTATACAATGAGCAGTTCTTC
>TRBJ2-1|TRBV28|-|-
CASKTTASLGRGQFF
TGTGCCAGCAAAACCACGGCTAGCCTAGGGCGTGGGCAGTTCTTC
>TRBJ1-1|TRBV27|-|-
CASSLAGRTEAFF
TGTGCCAGCAGTTTGGCCGGCCGCACTGAAGCTTTCTTT
>TRBJ2-1|TRBV27|-|-
CASSLPDGYNEQFF
TGTGCCAGCAGCCTCCCTGATGGGTACAATGAGCAGTTCTTC
>TRBJ2-7|TRBV29-1|-|-
CSVGDEGHEQYF
TGCAGCGTTGGAGATGAGGGGCACGAGCAGTACTTC
>TRBJ2-7|TRBV29-1|-|-
CSVEEGPLSYEQYF
TGCAGCGTTGAAGAAGGCCCGCTCTCCTACGAGCAGTACTTC
>TRBJ2-1|TRBV7-9|TRBD2|-
CASSDTSGGRYNEQFF
TGTGCCAGCAGCGATACTAGCGGGGGACGATACAATGAGCAGTTCTTC